This T cell receptor (beta chain) was recovered during a study of cytomegalovirus exposure and HLA in healthy donors. General study points: A prior analysis recorded that most TCR beta V segments were productive about 87% or about 30% of the time. The dataset shows that most TCR sequences were rare, while some public TCRs occurred in many donors. A later look showed TCR association rates differing by HLA locus, highest for DRB1 and lowest for HLA-C.

Notes on this clone: Its target is not known.

60 Vbeta and 13 Jbeta primers were used in PCR. Original processing methods: Approximately 86 million unique TCR beta chains, about 12 million shared, were counted in a later analysis. Assay used: immunoSEQ multiplex PCR; TCRdb lists only in-frame clones, some missing. From that table come the V and J calls and clone size; the DNA was used to work out D and trimming. The sample gives around 130,000 clones, approximately 77% of which show up once; about 1% is in the top ten. The sequence was collected from a woman between 55 and 75 years old in good health and CMV-seronegative. Sample: PBMCs.

CDR3 residues: CASSLELAGGRDTDTQYF. CDR3 DNA: TGTGCCAGCAGCTTAGAACTAGCGGGAGGACGGGACACAGATACGCAGTATTTT. This chain connects TRBV11-2 to TRBJ2-3; TRBD2 matches 12 bases. The CDR3 is 18 residues long. Losses at the gene ends were 0 bases for V and 2 bases for J; bases not matched to a gene: 6. The germline CDR1 and CDR2 sequences are SGHAT and FQNNGV. The whole variable domain, filled in from reference TRBV11-2 and TRBJ2-3, reads EAGVAQSPRYKIIEKRQSVAFWCNPISGHATLYWYQQILGQGPKLLIQFQNNGVVDDSQLPKDRFSAERLKGVDSTLKIQPAKLEDSAVYLCASSLELAGGRDTDTQYFGPGTRLTVL.